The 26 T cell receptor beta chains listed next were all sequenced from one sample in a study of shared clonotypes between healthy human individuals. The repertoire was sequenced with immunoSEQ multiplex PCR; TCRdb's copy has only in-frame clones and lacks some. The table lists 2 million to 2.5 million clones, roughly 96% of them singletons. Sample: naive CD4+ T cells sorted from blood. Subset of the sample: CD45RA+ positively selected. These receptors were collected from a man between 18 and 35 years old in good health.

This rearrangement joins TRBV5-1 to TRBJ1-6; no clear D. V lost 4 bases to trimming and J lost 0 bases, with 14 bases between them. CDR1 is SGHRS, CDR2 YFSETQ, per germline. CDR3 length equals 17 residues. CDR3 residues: CASSPRDPSSYNSPLHF. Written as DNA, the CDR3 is TGCGCCAGCAGCCCCCGAGATCCGAGCTCCTATAATTCACCCCTCCACTTT.

The CDR3 DNA reads TGTGCTAGTGGTCTCCGAACCGGGACTTTCCAAGAGACCCAGTACTTC. It translates to CASGLRTGTFQETQYF. The chain is built from TRBV12-5 and TRBJ2-5, with D possibly matching TRBD2 (6 bases). Germline V gives CDR1 LGHNT, CDR2 FRNRAP. The CDR3 is 16 amino acids. The V and J ends lost 5 bases and 1 base respectively, with 17 bases between them. Filled out from reference TRBV12-5 and TRBJ2-5, the complete variable domain reads DARVTQTPRHKVTEMGQEVTMRCQPILGHNTVFWYRQTMMQGLELLAYFRNRAPLDDSGMPKDRFSAEMPDATLATLKIQPSEPRDSAVYFCASGLRTGTFQETQYFGPGTRLLVL.

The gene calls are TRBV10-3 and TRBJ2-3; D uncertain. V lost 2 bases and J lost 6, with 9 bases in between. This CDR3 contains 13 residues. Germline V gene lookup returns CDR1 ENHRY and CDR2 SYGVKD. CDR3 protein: CAISELERDTQYF. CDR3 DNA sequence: TGTGCCATCAGTGAGCTGGAACGGGATACGCAGTATTTT.

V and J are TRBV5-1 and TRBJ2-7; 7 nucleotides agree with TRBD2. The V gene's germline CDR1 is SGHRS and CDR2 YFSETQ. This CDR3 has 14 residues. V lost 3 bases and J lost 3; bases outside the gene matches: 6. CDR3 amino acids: CASSWGGSYYEQYF. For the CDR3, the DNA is TGCGCCAGCAGCTGGGGCGGGAGTTACTACGAGCAGTACTTC.

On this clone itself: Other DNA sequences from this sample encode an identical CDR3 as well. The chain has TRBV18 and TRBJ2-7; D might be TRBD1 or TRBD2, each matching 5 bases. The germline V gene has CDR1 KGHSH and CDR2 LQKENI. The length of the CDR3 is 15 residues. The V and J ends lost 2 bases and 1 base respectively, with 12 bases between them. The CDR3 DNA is TGTGCCAGCTCACCATCGCAGGGACCATCCTACGAGCAGTACTTC. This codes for CASSPSQGPSYEQYF.

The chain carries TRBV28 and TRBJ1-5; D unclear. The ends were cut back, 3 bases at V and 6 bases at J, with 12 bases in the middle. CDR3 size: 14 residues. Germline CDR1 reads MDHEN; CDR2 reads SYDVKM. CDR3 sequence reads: CASSLIQAIQPQHF. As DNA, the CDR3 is TGTGCCAGCAGTTTGATTCAGGCTATTCAGCCCCAGCATTTT.

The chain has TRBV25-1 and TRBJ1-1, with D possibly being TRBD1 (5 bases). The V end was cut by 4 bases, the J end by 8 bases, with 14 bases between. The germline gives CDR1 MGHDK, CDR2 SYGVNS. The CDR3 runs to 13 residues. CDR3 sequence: CASSVSGTKEAFF. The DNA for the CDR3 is TGTGCCAGCAGTGTCTCCGGGACGAAGGAAGCTTTCTTT.

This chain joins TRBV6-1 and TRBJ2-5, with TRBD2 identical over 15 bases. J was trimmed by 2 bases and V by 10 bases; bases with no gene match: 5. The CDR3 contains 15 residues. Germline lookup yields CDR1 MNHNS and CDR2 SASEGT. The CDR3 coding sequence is TGTGCCACGTGGGGACTAGCGGGGGGACAAGAGACCCAGTACTTC. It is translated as CATWGLAGGQETQYF.

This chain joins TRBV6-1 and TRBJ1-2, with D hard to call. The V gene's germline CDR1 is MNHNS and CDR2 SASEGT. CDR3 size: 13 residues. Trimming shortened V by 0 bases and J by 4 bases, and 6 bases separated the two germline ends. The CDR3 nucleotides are TGTGCCAGCAGTGAAGCTAGCCGCTATGGCTACACCTTC. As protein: CASSEASRYGYTF.

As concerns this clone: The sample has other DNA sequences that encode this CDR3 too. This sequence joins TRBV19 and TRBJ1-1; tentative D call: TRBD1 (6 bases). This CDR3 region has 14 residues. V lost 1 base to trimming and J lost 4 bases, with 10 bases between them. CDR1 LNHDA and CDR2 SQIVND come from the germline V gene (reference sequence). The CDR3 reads CASSIGGRGTEAFF. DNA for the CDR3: TGTGCCAGTAGTATAGGGGGCAGGGGCACTGAAGCTTTCTTT.

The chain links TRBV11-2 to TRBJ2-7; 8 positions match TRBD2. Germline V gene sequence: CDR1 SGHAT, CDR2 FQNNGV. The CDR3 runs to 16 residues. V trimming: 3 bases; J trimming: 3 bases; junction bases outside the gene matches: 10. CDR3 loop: CASSFTSGGYYYEQYF. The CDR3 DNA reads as TGTGCCAGCAGCTTCACAAGCGGGGGATACTACTACGAGCAGTACTTC.

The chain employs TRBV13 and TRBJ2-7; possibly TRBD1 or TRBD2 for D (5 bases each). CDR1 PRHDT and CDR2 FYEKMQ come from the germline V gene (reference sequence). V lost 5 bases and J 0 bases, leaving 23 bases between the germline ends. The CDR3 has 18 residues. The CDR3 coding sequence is TGTGCCAGCAGCCCTAAGCTATACGGGACCCAATTCTCCTACGAGCAGTACTTC. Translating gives CASSPKLYGTQFSYEQYF.

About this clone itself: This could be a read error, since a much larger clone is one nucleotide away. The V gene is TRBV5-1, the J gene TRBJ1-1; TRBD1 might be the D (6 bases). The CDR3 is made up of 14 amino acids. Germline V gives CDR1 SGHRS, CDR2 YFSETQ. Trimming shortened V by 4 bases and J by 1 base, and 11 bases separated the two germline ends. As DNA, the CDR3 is TGCGCCAGCAGCCAAGCACAGGGGAACACTGAAGCTTTCTTT. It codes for CASSQAQGNTEAFF.

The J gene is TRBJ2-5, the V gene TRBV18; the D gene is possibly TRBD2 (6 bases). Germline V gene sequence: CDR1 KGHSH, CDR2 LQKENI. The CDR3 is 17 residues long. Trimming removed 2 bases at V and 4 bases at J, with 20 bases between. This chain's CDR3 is CASSPIPASAPGETQYF. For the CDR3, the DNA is TGTGCCAGCTCACCAATCCCAGCTAGCGCCCCGGGAGAGACCCAGTACTTC.

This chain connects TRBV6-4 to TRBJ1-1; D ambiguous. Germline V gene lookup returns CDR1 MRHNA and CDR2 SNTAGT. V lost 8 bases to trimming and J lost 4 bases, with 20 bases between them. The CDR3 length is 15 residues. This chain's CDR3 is CASATFRQRCTEAFF. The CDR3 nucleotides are TGTGCCAGCGCTACCTTCCGCCAGCGGTGCACTGAAGCTTTCTTT.

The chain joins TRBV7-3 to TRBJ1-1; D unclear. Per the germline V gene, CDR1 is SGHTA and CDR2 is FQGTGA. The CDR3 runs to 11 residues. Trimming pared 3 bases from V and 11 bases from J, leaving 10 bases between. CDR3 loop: CASSFDSVAFF. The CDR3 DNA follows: TGTGCCAGCAGCTTCGATAGTGTGGCTTTCTTT. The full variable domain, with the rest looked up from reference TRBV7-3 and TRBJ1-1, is GAGVSQTPSNKVTEKGKYVELRCDPISGHTALYWYRQSLGQGPEFLIYFQGTGAADDSGLPNDRFFAVRPEGSVSTLKIQRTERGDSAVYLCASSFDSVAFFGQGTRLTVV.

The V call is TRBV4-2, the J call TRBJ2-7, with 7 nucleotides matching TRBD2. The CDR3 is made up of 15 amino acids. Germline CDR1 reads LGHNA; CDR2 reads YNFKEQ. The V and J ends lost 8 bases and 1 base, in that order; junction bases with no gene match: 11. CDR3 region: CASADGRTSSYEQYF. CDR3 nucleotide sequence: TGTGCCAGCGCGGATGGGAGGACTAGTTCCTACGAGCAGTACTTC.

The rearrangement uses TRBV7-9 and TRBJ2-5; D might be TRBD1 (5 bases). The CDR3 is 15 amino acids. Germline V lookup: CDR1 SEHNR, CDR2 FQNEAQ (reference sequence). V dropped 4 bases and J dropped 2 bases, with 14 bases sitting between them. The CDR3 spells CASSSGHPNQETQYF. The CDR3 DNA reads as TGTGCCAGCAGCTCAGGACATCCAAATCAAGAGACCCAGTACTTC.

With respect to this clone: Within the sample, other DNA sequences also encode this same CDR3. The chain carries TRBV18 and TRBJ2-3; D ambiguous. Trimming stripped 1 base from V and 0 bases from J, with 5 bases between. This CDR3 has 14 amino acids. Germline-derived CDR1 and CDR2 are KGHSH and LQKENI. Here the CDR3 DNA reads TGTGCCAGCTCACCACAGGGAAGCACAGATACGCAGTATTTT. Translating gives CASSPQGSTDTQYF.

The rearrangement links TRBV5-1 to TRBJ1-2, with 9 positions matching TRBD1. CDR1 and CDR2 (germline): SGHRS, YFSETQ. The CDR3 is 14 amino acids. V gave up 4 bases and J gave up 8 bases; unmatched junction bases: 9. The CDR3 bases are TGCGCCAGCAGCCACGACGGACAGGGGAGCGGCTACACCTTC. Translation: CASSHDGQGSGYTF.

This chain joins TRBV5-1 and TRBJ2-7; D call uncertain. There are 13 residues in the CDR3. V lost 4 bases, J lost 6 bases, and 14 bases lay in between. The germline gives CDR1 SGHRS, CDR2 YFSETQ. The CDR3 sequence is CASSLYAAFEQYF. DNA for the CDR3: TGCGCCAGCAGCCTATACGCGGCGTTCGAGCAGTACTTC.

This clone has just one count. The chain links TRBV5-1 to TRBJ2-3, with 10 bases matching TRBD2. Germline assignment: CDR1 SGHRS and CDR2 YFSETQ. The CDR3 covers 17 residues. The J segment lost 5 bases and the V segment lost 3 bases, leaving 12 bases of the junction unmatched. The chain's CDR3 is CASSYHTGAGGGDTQYF. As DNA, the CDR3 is TGCGCCAGCAGCTACCACACGGGAGCGGGAGGGGGAGATACGCAGTATTTT.

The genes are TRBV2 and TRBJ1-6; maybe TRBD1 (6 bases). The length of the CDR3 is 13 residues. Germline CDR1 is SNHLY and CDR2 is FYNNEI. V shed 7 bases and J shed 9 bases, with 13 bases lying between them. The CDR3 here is CASKEQGSSPLHF. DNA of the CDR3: TGTGCCAGCAAGGAGCAGGGGTCTTCACCCCTCCACTTT.

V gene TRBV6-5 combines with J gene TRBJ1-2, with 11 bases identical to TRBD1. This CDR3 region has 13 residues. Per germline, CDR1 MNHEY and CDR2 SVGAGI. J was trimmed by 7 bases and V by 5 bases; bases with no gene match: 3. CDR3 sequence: CASSRGTGGGYTF. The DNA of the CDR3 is TGTGCCAGCAGTCGGGGGACAGGGGGTGGCTACACCTTC.

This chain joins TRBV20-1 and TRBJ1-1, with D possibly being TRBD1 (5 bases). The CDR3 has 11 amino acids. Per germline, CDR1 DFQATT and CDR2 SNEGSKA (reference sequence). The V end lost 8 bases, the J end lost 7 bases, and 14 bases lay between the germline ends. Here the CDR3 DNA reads TGCAGTACCGGGGACGAAATTGAAGCTTTCTTT. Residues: CSTGDEIEAFF.

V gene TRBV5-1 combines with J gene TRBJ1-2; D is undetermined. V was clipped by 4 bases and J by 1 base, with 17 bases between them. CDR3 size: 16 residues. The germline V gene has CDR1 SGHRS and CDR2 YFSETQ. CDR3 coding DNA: TGCGCCAGCAGCCCAAGCATTAACGAATATAACTATGGCTACACCTTC. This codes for CASSPSINEYNYGYTF.